This TCR beta chain was documented in a study of T cell responses to AZD1222 COVID-19 vaccine. Study-wide background: Investigators merged groups given second doses at roughly 4 or roughly 12 weeks.

Study observations and caveats: Receipt of two AZD1222 doses was followed by a rise in Spike-specific TCR breadth and depth. It was only after the peak T cell response that any repertoires were sampled.

A word on this clone: Antigen specificity is unknown.

The table came from immunoSEQ multiplex PCR; TCRdb's copy has only in-frame clones and leaves some out. The profile shows fewer than 250,000 clones, approximately 92% of them singletons. The length of the CDR3 is 13 residues. Trimming pared 11 bases from V and 1 base from J, leaving 15 bases between. Germline assignment: CDR1 MNHEY and CDR2 SVGAGI. This sequence was found in an adult in good health. The chain recombines TRBV6-5 with TRBJ2-7, with D perhaps TRBD1 or TRBD2 (6 bases each). The sequences come from peripheral blood, collected on day 0 of AZD1222 vaccination. DNA of the CDR3: TGTGCCGGTCAGACAGGAGGGTCCTACGAGCAGTACTTC. Translated, it gives CAGQTGGSYEQYF.